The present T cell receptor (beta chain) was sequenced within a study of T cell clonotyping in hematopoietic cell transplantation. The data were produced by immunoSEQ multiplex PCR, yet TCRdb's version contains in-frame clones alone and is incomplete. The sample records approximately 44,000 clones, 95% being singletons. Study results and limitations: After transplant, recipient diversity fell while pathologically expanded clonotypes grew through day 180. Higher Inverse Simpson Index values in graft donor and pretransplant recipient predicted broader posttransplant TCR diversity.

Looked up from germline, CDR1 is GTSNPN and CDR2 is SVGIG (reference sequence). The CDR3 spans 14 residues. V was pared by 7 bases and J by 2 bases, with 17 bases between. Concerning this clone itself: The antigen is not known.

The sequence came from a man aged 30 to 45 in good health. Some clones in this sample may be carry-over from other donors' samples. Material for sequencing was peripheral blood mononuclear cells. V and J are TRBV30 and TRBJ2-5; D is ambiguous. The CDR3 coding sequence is TGTGCCTTGGGAAACGGACGGATACAAGAGACCCAGTACTTC. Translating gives CALGNGRIQETQYF.